This is a list of T cell receptor beta chains from one sample in a study of CD8+ T cells in alopecia areata. Only in-frame clones appear in the TCRdb table, and some are missing; sequencing was by immunoSEQ multiplex PCR. This table holds some 170,000 clones, roughly 50% found once. The material sequenced was CD4+ T cells sorted from blood, taken between weeks 55 and 65, from a patient treated with tofacitinib. These receptors all stem from a human donor with alopecia areata. The conserved cysteine and the conserved F or W are not part of the CDR3 here.

j_call v_call cdr3_aa
TRBJ2-5 TRBV5-4 ASSRTLQNQETQY
TRBJ1-1 TRBV19 ASSIEFRTNTEAF
TRBJ1-1 TRBV2 ASSAGEGTEAF
TRBJ1-1 TRBV30 AWSQYMNTEAF
TRBJ2-5 TRBV5-1 ASSLEVEETQY
TRBJ2-1 TRBV2 ASRRLAGGNNEQF
TRBJ2-5 TRBV11-2 ASSPDTVDRGEETQY
TRBJ2-3 TRBV7-9 ASSLAGQGGTDTQY
TRBJ2-1 TRBV30 AWSFWGGEQF
TRBJ2-3 TRBV5-1 ASSRGQGKDTQY
TRBJ2-3 TRBV7-8 ASSLTGTSNVDTQY
TRBJ1-2 TRBV5-6 ASSLEQARGGYT
TRBJ2-3 TRBV7-9 ASSLMTDTQY
TRBJ2-5 TRBV4-1 ASSQQGTEQETQY
TRBJ1-1 TRBV29-1 SVERDNTEAF
TRBJ1-1 TRBV29-1 SVGTGRNTEAF
TRBJ1-2 TRBV6-4 ASSVSGAQSYGYT
TRBJ1-3 TRBV18 ASSPQQVSGNTIY
TRBJ1-6 TRBV4-2 ASSQDRHNSPLH
TRBJ2-7 TRBV18 ASSPMDSAYEQY
TRBJ1-1 TRBV7-2 ASSLRQGMNTEAF
TRBJ1-1 TRBV30 AWSAGGGWGIVNTEAF
TRBJ2-7 TRBV30 AWSVRGSYEQY
TRBJ1-1 TRBV5-1 ASSGTGAHTEAF
TRBJ1-1 TRBV2 ASRSDNRERTEAF
TRBJ1-1 TRBV30 AWSVIQGFSVTEAF
TRBJ2-1 TRBV5-5 ASSLGDNYNEQF
TRBJ1-1 TRBV30 AWSRGAGEAF
TRBJ1-1 TRBV7-9 ASSRQLNTEAF
TRBJ1-6 TRBV25-1 ASSLNAGSHYNSPLH
TRBJ1-2 TRBV30 AWRQGNGYT